Reported below is one TCR beta chain. This sample was taken from a study of blood T cell repertoires in COVID-19. Per the authors' pipeline: Nucleated cell number was recorded as an estimate derived from reference gene primer amplification. The table came from immunoSEQ multiplex PCR; TCRdb's copy has only in-frame clones and leaves some out. That table furnishes V, J and clone size, whereas the DNA furnished D and trimming. This sample yields more than 200,000 clones, of which approximately 80% are seen a single time; less than 8% belongs to the top ten. Trimming removed 0 bases from V and 4 bases from J, with 9 bases in between. From germline, CDR1 is LNHDA and CDR2 SQIVND (reference sequence). The CDR3 length is 14 residues.

Sequenced material: PBMCs or T cells enriched from blood (not recorded which). The rearrangement links TRBV19 to TRBJ1-1, with D unresolved. This clonotype was sampled from a woman aged 40 to 50 with acute COVID-19. The CDR3 region has the DNA TGTGCCAGTAGTATAGATCGTACGGGCACTGAAGCTTTCTTT. The encoded protein is CASSIDRTGTEAFF.